This TCR beta chain is drawn from a study of blood T cell repertoires in COVID-19. The wider study: Sites across the United States, Italy and Spain contributed samples from acute and convalescent COVID-19. Sample material is recorded as cDNA or gDNA derived from T cells, B-cell-depleted T cells, or PBMCs.

How the authors handled the data: Amplification of reference gene primers provided the estimated nucleated cell counts. The protocol was immunoSEQ multiplex PCR, while the TCRdb copy is restricted to in-frame clones and leaves out a portion. The V and J calls and the clone size are those of that table, but D and trimming were determined from the DNA. The data show roughly 150,000 clones, roughly 74% seen once. This clone showed up just once. With 4 bases clipped from V and 6 bases from J, the junction kept 7 bases outside the gene matches. This CDR3 contains 15 residues. The germline CDR1 and CDR2 sequences are MDHEN and SYDVKM.

The sequencing input was peripheral blood. The TCR comes from a woman of 80 years or more with acute or convalescent COVID-19. V gene TRBV28 combines with J gene TRBJ2-3; 10 bases agree with TRBD1. The CDR3 spells CASSSSGTGADTQYF. DNA for the CDR3: TGTGCCAGCAGTTCCTCCGGGACAGGGGCCGATACGCAGTATTTT.